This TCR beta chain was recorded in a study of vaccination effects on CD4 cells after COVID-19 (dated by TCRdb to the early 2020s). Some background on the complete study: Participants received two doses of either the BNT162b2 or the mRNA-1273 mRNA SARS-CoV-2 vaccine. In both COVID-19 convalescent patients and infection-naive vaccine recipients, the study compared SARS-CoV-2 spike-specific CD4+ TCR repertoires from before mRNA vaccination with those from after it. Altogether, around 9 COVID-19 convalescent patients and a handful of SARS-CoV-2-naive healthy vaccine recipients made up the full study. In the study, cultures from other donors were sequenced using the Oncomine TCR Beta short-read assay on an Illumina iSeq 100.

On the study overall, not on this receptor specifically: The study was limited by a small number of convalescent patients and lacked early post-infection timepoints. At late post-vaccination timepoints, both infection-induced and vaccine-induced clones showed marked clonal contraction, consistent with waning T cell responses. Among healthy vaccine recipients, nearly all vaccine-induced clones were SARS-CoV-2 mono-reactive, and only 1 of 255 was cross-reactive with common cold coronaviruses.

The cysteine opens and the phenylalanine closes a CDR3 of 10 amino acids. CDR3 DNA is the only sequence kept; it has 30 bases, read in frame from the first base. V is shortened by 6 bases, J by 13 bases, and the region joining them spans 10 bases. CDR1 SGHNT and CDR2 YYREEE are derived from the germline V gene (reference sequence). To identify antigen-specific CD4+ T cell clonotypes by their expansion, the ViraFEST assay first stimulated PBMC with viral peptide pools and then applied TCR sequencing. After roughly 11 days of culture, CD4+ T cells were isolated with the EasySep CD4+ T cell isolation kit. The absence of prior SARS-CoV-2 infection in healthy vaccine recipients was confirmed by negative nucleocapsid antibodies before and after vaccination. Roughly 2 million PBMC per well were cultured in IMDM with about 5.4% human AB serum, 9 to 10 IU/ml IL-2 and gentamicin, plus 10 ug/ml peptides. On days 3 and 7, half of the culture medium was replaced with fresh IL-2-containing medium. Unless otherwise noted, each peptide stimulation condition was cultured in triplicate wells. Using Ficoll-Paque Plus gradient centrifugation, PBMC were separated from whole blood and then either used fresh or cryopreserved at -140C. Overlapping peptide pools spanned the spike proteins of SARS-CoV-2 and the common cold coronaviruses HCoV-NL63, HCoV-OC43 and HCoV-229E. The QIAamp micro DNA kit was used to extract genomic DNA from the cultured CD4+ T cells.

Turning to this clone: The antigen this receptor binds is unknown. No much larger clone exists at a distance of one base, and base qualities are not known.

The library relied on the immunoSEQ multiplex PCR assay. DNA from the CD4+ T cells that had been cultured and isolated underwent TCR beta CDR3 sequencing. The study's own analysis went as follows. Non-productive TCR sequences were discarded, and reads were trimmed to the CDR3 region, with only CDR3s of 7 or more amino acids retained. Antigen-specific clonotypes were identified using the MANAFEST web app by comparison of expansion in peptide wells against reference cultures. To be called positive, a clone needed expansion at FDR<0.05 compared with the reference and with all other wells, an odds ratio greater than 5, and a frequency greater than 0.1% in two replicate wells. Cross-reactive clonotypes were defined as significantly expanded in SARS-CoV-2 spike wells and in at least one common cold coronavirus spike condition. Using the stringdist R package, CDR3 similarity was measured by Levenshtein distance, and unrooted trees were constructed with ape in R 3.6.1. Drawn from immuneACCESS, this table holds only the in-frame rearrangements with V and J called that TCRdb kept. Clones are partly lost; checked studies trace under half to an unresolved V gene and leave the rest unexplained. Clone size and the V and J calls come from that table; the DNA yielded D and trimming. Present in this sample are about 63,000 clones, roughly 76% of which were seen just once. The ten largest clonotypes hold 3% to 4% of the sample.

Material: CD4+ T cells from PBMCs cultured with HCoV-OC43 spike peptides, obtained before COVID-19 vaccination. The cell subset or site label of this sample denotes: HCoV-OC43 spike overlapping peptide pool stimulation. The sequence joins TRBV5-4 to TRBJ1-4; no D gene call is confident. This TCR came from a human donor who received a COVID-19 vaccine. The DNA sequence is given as TGTGCCAGCACCGAAAGTAGACTGTTTTTT. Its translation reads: CASTESRLFF.